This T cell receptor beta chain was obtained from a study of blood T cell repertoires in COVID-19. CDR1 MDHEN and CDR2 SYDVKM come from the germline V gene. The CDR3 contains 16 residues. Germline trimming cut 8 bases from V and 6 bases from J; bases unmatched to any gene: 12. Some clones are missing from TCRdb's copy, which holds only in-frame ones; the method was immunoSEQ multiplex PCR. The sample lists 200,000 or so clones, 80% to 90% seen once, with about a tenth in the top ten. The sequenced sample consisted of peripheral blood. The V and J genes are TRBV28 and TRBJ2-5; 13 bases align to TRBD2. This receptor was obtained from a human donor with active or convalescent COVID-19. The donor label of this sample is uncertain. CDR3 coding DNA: TGTGCCAGCTTCCGACAGGGACTAGCGGGACCAAAGACCCAGTACTTC. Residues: CASFRQGLAGPKTQYF.